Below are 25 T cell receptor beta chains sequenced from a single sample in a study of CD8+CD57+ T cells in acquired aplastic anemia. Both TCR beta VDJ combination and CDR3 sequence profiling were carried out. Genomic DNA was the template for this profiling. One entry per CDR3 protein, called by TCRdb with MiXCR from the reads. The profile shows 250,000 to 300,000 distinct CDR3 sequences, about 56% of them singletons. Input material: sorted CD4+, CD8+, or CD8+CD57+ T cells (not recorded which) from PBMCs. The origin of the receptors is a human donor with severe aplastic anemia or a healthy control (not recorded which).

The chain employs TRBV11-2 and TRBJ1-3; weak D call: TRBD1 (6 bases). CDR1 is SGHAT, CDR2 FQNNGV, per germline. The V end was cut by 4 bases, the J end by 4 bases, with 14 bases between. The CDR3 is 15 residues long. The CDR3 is CASSSNRAGGNTIYF. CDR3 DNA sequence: TGTGCCAGCAGCTCGAACAGGGCAGGAGGAAACACCATATATTTT.

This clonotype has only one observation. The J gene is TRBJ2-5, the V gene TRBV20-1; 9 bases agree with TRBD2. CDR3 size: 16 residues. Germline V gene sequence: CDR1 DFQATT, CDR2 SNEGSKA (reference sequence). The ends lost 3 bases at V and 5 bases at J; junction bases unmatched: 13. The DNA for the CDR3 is TGCAGTGCTAGGGCTCCTGGCGGGGGGGCGTATGAGACCCAGTACTTC. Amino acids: CSARAPGGGAYETQYF.

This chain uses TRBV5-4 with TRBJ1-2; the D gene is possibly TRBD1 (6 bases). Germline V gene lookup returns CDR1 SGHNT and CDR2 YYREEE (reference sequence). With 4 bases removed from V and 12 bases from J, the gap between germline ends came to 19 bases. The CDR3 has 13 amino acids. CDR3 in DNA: TGTGCCAGCAGCCTCTCCGGGACACCCGTTCACACCTTC. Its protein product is CASSLSGTPVHTF.

CDR3 sequence (DNA): TGTGCCAGCAGTGCCAAGGTTGGCTACACCTTC. Protein product: CASSAKVGYTF. This chain connects TRBV6-1 to TRBJ1-2; no clear D gene. Trimming left V 4 bases short and J 7 bases short, with 7 bases between. Germline CDR1 MNHNS, CDR2 SASEGT. There are 11 residues in the CDR3.

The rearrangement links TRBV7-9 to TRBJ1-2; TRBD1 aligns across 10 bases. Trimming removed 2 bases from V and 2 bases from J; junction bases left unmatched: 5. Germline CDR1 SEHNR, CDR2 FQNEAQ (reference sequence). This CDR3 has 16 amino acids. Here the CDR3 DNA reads TGTGCCAGCAGCTTATCGGGGGGACAGGGGAACTATGGCTACACCTTC. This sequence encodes CASSLSGGQGNYGYTF.

CDR3 nucleotide sequence: TGTGCCAGCGCCGCGGACTATGGCTACACCTTC. As protein: CASAADYGYTF. The genes are TRBV19 and TRBJ1-2, with D hard to call. The CDR3 covers 11 residues. In germline, CDR1 is LNHDA, CDR2 SQIVND (reference sequence). The V and J ends lost 9 bases and 3 bases respectively, with 8 bases between them.

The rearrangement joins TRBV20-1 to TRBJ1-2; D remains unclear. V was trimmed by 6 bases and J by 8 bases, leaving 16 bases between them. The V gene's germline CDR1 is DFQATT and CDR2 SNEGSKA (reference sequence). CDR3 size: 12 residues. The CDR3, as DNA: TGCAGTGCCATTCCGGGCGTTGGAGGCTACACCTTC. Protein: CSAIPGVGGYTF.

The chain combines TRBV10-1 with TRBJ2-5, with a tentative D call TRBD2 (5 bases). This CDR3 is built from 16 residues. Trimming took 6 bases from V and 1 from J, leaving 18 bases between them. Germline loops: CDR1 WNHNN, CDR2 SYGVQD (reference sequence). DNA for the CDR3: TGCGCCAGCAGCGGAAGCGGTCTTGGGGTCCAAGAGACCCAGTACTTC. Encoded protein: CASSGSGLGVQETQYF.

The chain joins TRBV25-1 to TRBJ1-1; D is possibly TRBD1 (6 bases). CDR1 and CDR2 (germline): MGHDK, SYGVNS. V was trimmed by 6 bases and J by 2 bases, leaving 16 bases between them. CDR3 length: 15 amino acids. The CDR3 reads CASSAPDRTNTEAFF. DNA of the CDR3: TGTGCCAGCAGCGCTCCCGACAGGACTAACACTGAAGCTTTCTTT. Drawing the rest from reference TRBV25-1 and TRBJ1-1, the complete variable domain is EADIYQTPRYLVIGTGKKITLECSQTMGHDKMYWYQQDPGMELHLIHYSYGVNSTEKGDLSSESTVSRIRTEHFPLTLESARPSHTSQYLCASSAPDRTNTEAFFGQGTRLTVV.

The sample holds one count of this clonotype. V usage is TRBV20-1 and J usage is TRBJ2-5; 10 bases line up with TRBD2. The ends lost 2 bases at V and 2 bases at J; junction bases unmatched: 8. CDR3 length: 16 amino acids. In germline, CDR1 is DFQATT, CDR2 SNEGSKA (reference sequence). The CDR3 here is CSARSPGLAPQETQYF. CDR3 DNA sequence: TGCAGTGCTAGATCTCCGGGACTAGCGCCTCAAGAGACCCAGTACTTC.

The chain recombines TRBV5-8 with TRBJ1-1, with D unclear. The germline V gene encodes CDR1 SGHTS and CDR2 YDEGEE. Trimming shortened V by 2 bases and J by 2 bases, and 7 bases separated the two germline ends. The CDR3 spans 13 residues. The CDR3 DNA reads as TGTGCCAGCAGCTTCAGTGAAAACACTGAAGCTTTCTTT. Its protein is CASSFSENTEAFF.

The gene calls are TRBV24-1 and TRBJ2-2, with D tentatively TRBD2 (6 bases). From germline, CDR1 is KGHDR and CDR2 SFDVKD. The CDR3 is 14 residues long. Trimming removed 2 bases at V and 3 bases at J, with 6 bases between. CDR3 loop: CATSDSGDTGELFF. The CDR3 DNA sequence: TGTGCCACCAGTGATTCGGGGGACACCGGGGAGCTGTTTTTT.

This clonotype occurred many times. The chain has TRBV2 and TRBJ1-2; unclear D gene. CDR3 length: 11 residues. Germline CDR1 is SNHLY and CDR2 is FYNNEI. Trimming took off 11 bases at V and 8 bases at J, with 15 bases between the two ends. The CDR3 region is CALGTGFGYTF. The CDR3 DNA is TGTGCCCTCGGAACGGGCTTCGGCTACACCTTC. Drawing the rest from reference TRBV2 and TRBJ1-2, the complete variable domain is EPEVTQTPSHQVTQMGQEVILRCVPISNHLYFYWYRQILGQKVEFLVSFYNNEISEKSEIFDDQFSVERPDGSNFTLKIRSTKLEDSAMYFCALGTGFGYTFGSGTRLTVV.

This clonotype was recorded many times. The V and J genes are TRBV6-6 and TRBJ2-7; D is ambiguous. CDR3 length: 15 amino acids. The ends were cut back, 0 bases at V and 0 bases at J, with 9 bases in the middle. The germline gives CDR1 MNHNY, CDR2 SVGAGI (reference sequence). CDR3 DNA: TGTGCCAGCAGTTACTCTAGGAGCTACTCCTACGAGCAGTACTTC. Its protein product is CASSYSRSYSYEQYF.

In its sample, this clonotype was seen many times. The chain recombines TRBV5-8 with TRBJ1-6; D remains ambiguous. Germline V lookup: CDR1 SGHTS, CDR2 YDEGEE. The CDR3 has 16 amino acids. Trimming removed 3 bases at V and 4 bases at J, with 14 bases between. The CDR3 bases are TGTGCCAGCAGCTCGGGGTCTCGCGAATATAATTCACCCCTCCACTTT. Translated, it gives CASSSGSREYNSPLHF.

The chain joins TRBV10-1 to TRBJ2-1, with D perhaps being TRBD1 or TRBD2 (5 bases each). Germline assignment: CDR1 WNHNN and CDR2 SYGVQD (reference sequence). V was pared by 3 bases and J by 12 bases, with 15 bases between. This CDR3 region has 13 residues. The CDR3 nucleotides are TGCGCCAGCAGTGAAGAACGGGGCACGGGGCAGTTCTTC. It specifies CASSEERGTGQFF.

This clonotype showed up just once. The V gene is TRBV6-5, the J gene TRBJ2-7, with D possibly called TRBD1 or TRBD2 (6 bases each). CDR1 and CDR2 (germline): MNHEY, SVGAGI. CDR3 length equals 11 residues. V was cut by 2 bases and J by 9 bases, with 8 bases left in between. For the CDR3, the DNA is TGTGCCAGCAGTTACGAGGGGGGGCAGTACTTC. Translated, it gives CASSYEGGQYF.

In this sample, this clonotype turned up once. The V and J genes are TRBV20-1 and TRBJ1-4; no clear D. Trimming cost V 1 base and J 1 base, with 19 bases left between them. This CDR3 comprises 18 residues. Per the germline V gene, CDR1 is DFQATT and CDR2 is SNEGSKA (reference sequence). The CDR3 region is CSARALLGTYVTNEKLFF. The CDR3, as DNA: TGCAGTGCTAGAGCCCTTTTAGGCACATATGTAACTAATGAAAAACTGTTTTTT.

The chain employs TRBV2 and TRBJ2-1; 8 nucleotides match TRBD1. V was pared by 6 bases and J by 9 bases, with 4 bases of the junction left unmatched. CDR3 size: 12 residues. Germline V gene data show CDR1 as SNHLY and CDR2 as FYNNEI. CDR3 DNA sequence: TGTGCCAGCAGACTTGGGACAGGTGAGCAGTTCTTC. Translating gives CASRLGTGEQFF.

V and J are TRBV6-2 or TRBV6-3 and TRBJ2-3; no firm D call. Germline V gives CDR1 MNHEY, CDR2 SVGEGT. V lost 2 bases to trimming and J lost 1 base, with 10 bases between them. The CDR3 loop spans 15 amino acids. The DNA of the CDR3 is TGTGCCAGCAGTTACGTTGGTTCGGGCACAGATACGCAGTATTTT. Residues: CASSYVGSGTDTQYF.

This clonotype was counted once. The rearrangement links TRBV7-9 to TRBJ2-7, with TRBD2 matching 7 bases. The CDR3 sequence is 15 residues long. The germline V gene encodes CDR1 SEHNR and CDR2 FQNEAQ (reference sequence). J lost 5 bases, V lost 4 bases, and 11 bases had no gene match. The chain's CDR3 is CASSSYGREIDEQYF. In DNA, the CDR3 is TGTGCCAGCAGCTCCTACGGGCGGGAGATTGACGAGCAGTACTTC.

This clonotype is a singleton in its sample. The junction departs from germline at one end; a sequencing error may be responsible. The CDR3 sequence is CATSRDWRDGRETQYF. For the CDR3, the DNA is TGTGCCACCAGCAGAGATTGGCGGGACGGTCGGGAGACCCAGTACTTC. The chain couples TRBV7-9 to TRBJ2-5; a possible D gene is TRBD2 (6 bases). Germline V CDR1 and CDR2: SEHNR, FQNEAQ (reference sequence). This CDR3 is built from 16 residues.

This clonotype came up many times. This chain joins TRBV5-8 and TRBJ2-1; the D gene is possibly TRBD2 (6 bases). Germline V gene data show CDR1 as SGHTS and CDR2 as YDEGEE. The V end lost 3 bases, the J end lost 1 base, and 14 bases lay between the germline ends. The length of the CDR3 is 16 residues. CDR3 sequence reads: CASSSLGTPSYNEQFF. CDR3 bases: TGTGCCAGCAGCTCCCTCGGGACTCCTTCCTACAATGAGCAGTTCTTC.

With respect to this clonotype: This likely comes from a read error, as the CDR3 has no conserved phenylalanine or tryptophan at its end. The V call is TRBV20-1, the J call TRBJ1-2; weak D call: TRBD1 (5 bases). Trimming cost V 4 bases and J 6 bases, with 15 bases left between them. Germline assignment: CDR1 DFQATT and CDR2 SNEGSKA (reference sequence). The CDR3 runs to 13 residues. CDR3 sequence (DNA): TGCAGTGCTATTAAGTCCGGGGCGGATGGCTACACCTCC. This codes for CSAIKSGADGYTS.

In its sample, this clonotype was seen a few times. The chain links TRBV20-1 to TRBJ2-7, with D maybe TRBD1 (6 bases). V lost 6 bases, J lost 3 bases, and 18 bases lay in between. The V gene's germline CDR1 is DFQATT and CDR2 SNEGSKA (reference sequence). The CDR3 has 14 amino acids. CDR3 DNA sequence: TGCAGTGCCGCAGGACAGATCGTAAGCTACGAGCAGTACTTC. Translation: CSAAGQIVSYEQYF.